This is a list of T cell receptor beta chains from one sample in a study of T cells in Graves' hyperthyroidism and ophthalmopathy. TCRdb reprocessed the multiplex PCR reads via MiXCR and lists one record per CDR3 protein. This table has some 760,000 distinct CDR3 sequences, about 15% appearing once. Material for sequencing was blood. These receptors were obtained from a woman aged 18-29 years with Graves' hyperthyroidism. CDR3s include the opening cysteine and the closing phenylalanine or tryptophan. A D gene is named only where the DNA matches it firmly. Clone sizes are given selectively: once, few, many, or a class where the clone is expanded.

TGTGCCAGCAGTTTCCCCCCCCCGAACACTGAAGCTTTCTTT	CASSFPPPNTEAFF	TRBV28	NA	many	TRBJ1-1
TGTGCCAGCACCGCAGCCAATCAGCCCCAGCATTTT	CASTAANQPQHF	TRBV7-2	NA	many	TRBJ1-5
TGTGCCAGCAGTGACTACGGGGTCATTCAGTACTTC	CASSDYGVIQYF	TRBV28	NA	many	TRBJ2-4
TGTGCCAGCAGTCAGGCTATCGACAGGGGAGGAGAAAAACTGTTTTTT	CASSQAIDRGGEKLFF	TRBV6-2/TRBV6-3	TRBD1	few	TRBJ1-4
TGTGCCAGCAGTTTTACCTTTGCATATAAACGATTTTCAGGGGAGAATGACACCGGGGAGCTGTTTTTT	CASSFTFAYKRFSGENDTGELFF	TRBV28	NA	NA	TRBJ2-2
TGCGCCAGCAGCTTGGGTCGGCAGGGGGCAAACCGGGAGCTGTTTTTT	CASSLGRQGANRELFF	TRBV5-1	TRBD1	NA	TRBJ2-2
TGTGCCAGCAGCTCAGAGCGTAGGAACACCGGGGAGCTGTTTTTT	CASSSERRNTGELFF	TRBV7-6	NA	few	TRBJ2-2
TGCGCCAGCAGCGGACGGACAGGGGAGTCTGGCACTGAAGCTTTCTTT	CASSGRTGESGTEAFF	TRBV5-1	TRBD1	few	TRBJ1-1
TGTGCCAGCAGCGAACGATGGGAGGCCGATGGAGACCAGTACTTC	CASSERWEADGDQYF	TRBV11-3	NA	many	TRBJ2-5
TGTGCCAGTAGTAGCCCCCCGGGACAGGGAGTCACAGATACGCAGTATTTT	CASSSPPGQGVTDTQYF	TRBV19	TRBD1	few	TRBJ2-3
TGCGCCAGCAGCTTGGAGGGTCGGAAAGAGACCCAGTACTTC	CASSLEGRKETQYF	TRBV5-1	NA	few	TRBJ2-5
TGTGCCACCAGTGACCCATCCCCGGACAGGGCCTACAATGAGCAGTTCTTC	CATSDPSPDRAYNEQFF	TRBV24-1	TRBD1	NA	TRBJ2-1
TGTGCCAGCAGCCAGGGACTAGCGGGAGTGGCAGATACGCAGTATTTT	CASSQGLAGVADTQYF	TRBV2	TRBD2	many	TRBJ2-3
TGTGCCAGCAGTTATGGGGGACGGGAGAACGGGGAGCTGTTTTTT	CASSYGGRENGELFF	TRBV6-5	NA	many	TRBJ2-2
TGTGCCACCAGCCGGATCACGGGACAGAATCAGCCCCAGCATTTT	CATSRITGQNQPQHF	TRBV15	TRBD1	few	TRBJ1-5
TGTGCCAGCAGCAAAACCGGGACGGAGAACTCCTACGAGCAGTACTTC	CASSKTGTENSYEQYF	TRBV11-2	NA	many	TRBJ2-7
TGTGCCAGCAGTTTAGGAGCCGACAGGGGAGAGCAGCCCCAGCATTTT	CASSLGADRGEQPQHF	TRBV12-3/TRBV12-4	TRBD1	many	TRBJ1-5
TGTGCCAGCAGCTTGCAGGGGGCCCCCTACGAGCAGTACTTC	CASSLQGAPYEQYF	TRBV5-5	TRBD1	few	TRBJ2-7
TGTGCCAGCAGTTTGTGGACTAGCGGGAGCTTGAATGAGCAGTTCTTC	CASSLWTSGSLNEQFF	TRBV28	TRBD2	many	TRBJ2-1
TGTGCCAGCAGCGGTCAGGGGGCGGGTGAGCAGTTCTTC	CASSGQGAGEQFF	TRBV5-6	TRBD1	many	TRBJ2-1
TGTGCCAGCAGCGAACCGACTAAAAACAGGTGGCCCCAAGCAGATACGCAGTATTTT	CASSEPTKNRWPQADTQYF	TRBV3-1	NA	many	TRBJ2-3
TGCGCCAGCAGCCACCCCCGACTAGCGACCGGGGAGCTGTTTTTT	CASSHPRLATGELFF	TRBV4-1	TRBD2	NA	TRBJ2-2
TGTGCCAGCACCGACCAGATCTACGAGCAGTACTTC	CASTDQIYEQYF	TRBV6-1	NA	many	TRBJ2-7
TGTGCCAGCAGCCAAGAACGGGCGGGAGCCTACTACGAGCAGTACTTC	CASSQERAGAYYEQYF	TRBV14	TRBD2	NA	TRBJ2-7
TGTGCCAGCAGTCACCTCTTCCGGGACAGGGGTGCACCGGATACGCAGTATTTT	CASSHLFRDRGAPDTQYF	TRBV6-2/TRBV6-3	TRBD1	NA	TRBJ2-3
TGTGCCAGCAGTTTGGCCGTCGGGACAGGATCCTACGAGCAGTACTTC	CASSLAVGTGSYEQYF	TRBV27	TRBD1	many	TRBJ2-7
TGCAGCGTTGAATTGGGAGGATACGAGCAGTACTTC	CSVELGGYEQYF	TRBV29-1	NA	NA	TRBJ2-7
TGTGCCAGCACCTTTTTAGGACAGATGACCTCTGGAAACACCATATATTTT	CASTFLGQMTSGNTIYF	TRBV12-3/TRBV12-4	NA	NA	TRBJ1-3
TGCGCCAGCAGCCAAGAACCCAGGGGATCCTACGAGCAGTACTTC	CASSQEPRGSYEQYF	TRBV4-1	NA	few	TRBJ2-7
TGCGCCAGCGCTTACAGGGGGAACACTGAAGCTTTCTTT	CASAYRGNTEAFF	TRBV5-1	TRBD1	many	TRBJ1-1
TGCAGTGCGCGCCGCGATTCCTACGAGCAGTACTTC	CSARRDSYEQYF	TRBV20-1	NA	many	TRBJ2-7
TGTGCCAGCAGACCCGGGGTAGCGGGGTATACGGGAGGCACAGATACGCAGTATTTT	CASRPGVAGYTGGTDTQYF	TRBV2	TRBD2	many	TRBJ2-3
TGCGCCAGCAGCTTGACTAGCGGGGGGGGCTACGAGCAGTACTTC	CASSLTSGGGYEQYF	TRBV10-2	TRBD2	many	TRBJ2-7
TGTGCCAGCAGCGCCAAAAACAGGGTCGAGGGGGGCTACACCTTC	CASSAKNRVEGGYTF	TRBV9	NA	NA	TRBJ1-2
TGTGCCAGCAGCGTAGAGGAGGGGAGGCTCTACGAGCAGTACTTC	CASSVEEGRLYEQYF	TRBV9	NA	many	TRBJ2-7
TGTGCCAGCAGCCGGACAGGGAAGGGCTACACCTTC	CASSRTGKGYTF	TRBV6-1	TRBD1	NA	TRBJ1-2
TGCGCCACTACCCGACTAGCGGGAGCTATCGCTAACAATGAGCAGTTCTTC	CATTRLAGAIANNEQFF	TRBV10-2	TRBD2	NA	TRBJ2-1
TGCAGTGCTAGAGCAGGATCGAGCAATCAGCCCCAGCATTTT	CSARAGSSNQPQHF	TRBV20-1	NA	NA	TRBJ1-5
TGTGCCAGCACCCTGACTAGCGGCCAAGAGACCCAGTACTTC	CASTLTSGQETQYF	TRBV6-2/TRBV6-3	TRBD2	few	TRBJ2-5
TGTGCCAGCAGACGGCTAGCGGACTACAATGAGCAGTTCTTC	CASRRLADYNEQFF	TRBV6-1	TRBD2	many	TRBJ2-1
TGTGCCAGCAGGGACAGGGGGCTATCGACCTCTGAAGCTTTCTTT	CASRDRGLSTSEAFF	TRBV2	TRBD1	many	TRBJ1-1
TGCAGCGGAGATGGGGGCGGGGGGGAGCTGTTTTTT	CSGDGGGGELFF	TRBV29-1	NA	NA	TRBJ2-2
TGTGCCACCAGCTACGACCGGGATAGTCCCTCTTACAATGAGCAGTTCTTC	CATSYDRDSPSYNEQFF	TRBV24-1	NA	few	TRBJ2-1
TGTGCCAGCAGTCGGAAGGTTGAAGGAAACACCATATATTTT	CASSRKVEGNTIYF	TRBV6-1	NA	few	TRBJ1-3
TGTGCCAGCAGCCCCGCTGGCGTGAAAAAACTGTTTTTT	CASSPAGVKKLFF	TRBV5-6	NA	few	TRBJ1-4
TGCAGTGCTCCCCATCCCGGCGGGAGGGCAGATACGCAGTATTTT	CSAPHPGGRADTQYF	TRBV20-1	TRBD2	many	TRBJ2-3
TGTGCCAGCTCACCACCTTCGGATGAGCAGTTCTTC	CASSPPSDEQFF	TRBV18	NA	many	TRBJ2-1
TGTGCCAGTAGCGCGGTTAGCGGGAGAATCCACGGGCAGTACTTC	CASSAVSGRIHGQYF	TRBV19	TRBD2	NA	TRBJ2-7
TGTGCCAGCAGCCCCCCCGGGCAGAACTACGAGCAGTACTTC	CASSPPGQNYEQYF	TRBV11-3	NA	many	TRBJ2-7
TGTGCCAGCAGCGAGGCCCTACTACAAGAGACCCAGTACTTC	CASSEALLQETQYF	TRBV5-4	NA	NA	TRBJ2-5
TGTGCCAGCAGCCGGGGCTCCTACGAGCAGTACTTC	CASSRGSYEQYF	TRBV28	NA	many	TRBJ2-7
TGTGCCAGCAGTTCACTAGCGGGAGGACCCCGGGTCTACGAGCAGTACTTC	CASSSLAGGPRVYEQYF	TRBV12-3/TRBV12-4	TRBD2	many	TRBJ2-7
TGTGCCAGCAGCCAAGAGGGGACTAGCGGACCCTACGAGCAGTACTTC	CASSQEGTSGPYEQYF	TRBV3-1	TRBD2	many	TRBJ2-7
TGTGCCAGCAGCGTAGATATCGGGGGCCTTACTGGGGCCAACGTCCTGACTTTC	CASSVDIGGLTGANVLTF	TRBV9	NA	NA	TRBJ2-6
TGCAGTGCCAGAGAGGGCAGGGGGTGGTATGGCTACACCTTC	CSAREGRGWYGYTF	TRBV20-1	TRBD1	NA	TRBJ1-2
TGTGCCAGCAGCTTAGGATTTCGACAGGCGAGTCACGAGCAGTACTTC	CASSLGFRQASHEQYF	TRBV13	NA	many	TRBJ2-7
TGTGCCAGCAGCCACGGCGGAACCTATGGCTACACCTTC	CASSHGGTYGYTF	TRBV14	NA	few	TRBJ1-2
TGCGCCAGCAGCCAGGCCCCGATGGGACAGGGGAACACTGAAGCTTTCTTT	CASSQAPMGQGNTEAFF	TRBV4-1	TRBD1	few	TRBJ1-1
TGTGCCAGCAGTTTTATTTGGGACAGTAAAGAGACCCAGTACTTC	CASSFIWDSKETQYF	TRBV28	TRBD1	many	TRBJ2-5
TGTGCCAGCAGTCTTCGGACAGGCCTCGAGCAGTACTTC	CASSLRTGLEQYF	TRBV28	TRBD1	many	TRBJ2-7